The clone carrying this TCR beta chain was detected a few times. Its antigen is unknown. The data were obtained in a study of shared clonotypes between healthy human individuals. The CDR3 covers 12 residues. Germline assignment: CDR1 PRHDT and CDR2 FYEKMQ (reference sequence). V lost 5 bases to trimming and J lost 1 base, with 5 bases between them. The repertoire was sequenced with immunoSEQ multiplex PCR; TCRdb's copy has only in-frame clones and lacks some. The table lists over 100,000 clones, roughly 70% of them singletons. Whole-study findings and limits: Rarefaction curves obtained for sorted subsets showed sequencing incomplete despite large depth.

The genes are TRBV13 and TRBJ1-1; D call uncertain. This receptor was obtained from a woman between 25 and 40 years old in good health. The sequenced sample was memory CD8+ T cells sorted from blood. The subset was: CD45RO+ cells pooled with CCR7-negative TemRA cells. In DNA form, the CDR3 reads TGTGCCAGCAGCCCTCCGAACACTGAAGCTTTCTTT. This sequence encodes CASSPPNTEAFF.